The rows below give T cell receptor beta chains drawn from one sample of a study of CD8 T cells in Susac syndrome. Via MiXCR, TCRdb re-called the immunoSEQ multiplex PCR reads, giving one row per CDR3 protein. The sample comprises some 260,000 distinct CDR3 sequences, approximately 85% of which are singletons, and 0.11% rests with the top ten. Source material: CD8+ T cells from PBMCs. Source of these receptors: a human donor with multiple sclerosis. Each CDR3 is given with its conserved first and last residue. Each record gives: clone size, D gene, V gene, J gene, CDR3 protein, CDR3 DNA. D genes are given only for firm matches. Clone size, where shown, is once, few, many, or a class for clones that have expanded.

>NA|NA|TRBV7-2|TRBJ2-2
CASSLDGDIGELFF
TGTGCCAGCAGCTTAGACGGGGACATCGGGGAGCTGTTTTTT
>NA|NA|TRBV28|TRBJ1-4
CASSSPDSTNEKLFF
TGTGCCAGCAGTTCCCCGGACAGTACTAATGAAAAACTGTTTTTT
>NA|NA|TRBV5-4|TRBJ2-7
CAITSYGGPHEQYF
TGTGCCATCACATCTTACGGAGGGCCCCACGAGCAGTACTTC
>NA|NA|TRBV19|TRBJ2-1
CASYNSDYNEQFF
TGTGCCAGTTATAACAGCGATTACAATGAGCAGTTCTTC
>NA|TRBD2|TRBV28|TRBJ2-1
CASSLGTSGSYNEQFF
TGTGCCAGCAGTTTGGGAACTAGCGGGAGTTACAATGAGCAGTTCTTC
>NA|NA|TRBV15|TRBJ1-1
CATSRTPSGPNTEAFF
TGTGCCACCAGCAGAACCCCCTCAGGGCCGAACACTGAAGCTTTCTTT
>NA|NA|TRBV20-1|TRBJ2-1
CSAIGGGWGLPDNEQFF
TGCAGTGCGATAGGTGGGGGCTGGGGTCTCCCGGACAATGAGCAGTTCTTC
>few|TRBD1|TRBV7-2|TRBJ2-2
CASSDRGGAGELFF
TGTGCCAGCAGTGACAGGGGCGGCGCCGGGGAGCTGTTTTTT
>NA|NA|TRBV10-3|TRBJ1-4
CAINRDLGPNEKLFF
TGTGCCATCAACCGGGACCTCGGCCCTAATGAAAAACTGTTTTTT
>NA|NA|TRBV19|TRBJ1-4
CASSRVGRRGDPTNEKLFF
TGTGCCAGTAGTCGGGTCGGGCGGCGGGGTGACCCAACTAATGAAAAACTGTTTTTT
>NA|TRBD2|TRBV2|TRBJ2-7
CASSEFRGLAGEQYF
TGTGCCAGCAGTGAATTCCGCGGACTAGCGGGCGAGCAGTACTTC
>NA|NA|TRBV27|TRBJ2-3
CASSHLRADTQYF
TGTGCCAGCAGCCACCTCCGTGCGGATACGCAGTATTTT
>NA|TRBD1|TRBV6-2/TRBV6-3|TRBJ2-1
CASRADRDSNEQFF
TGTGCCAGCAGGGCGGACAGGGATTCCAATGAGCAGTTCTTC
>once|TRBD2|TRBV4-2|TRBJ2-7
CASSQGLAGGSEQYF
TGTGCCAGCAGCCAAGGGCTAGCGGGAGGGTCGGAGCAGTACTTC
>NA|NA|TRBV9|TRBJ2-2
CASSVGVAGELFF
TGTGCCAGCAGCGTTGGGGTGGCCGGGGAGCTGTTTTTT
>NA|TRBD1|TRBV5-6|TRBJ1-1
CASNTGAEAFF
TGTGCCAGCAACACAGGGGCTGAAGCTTTCTTT
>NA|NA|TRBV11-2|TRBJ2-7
CASSPEWPPGNEQYF
TGTGCCAGCAGCCCGGAGTGGCCACCTGGGAACGAGCAGTACTTC
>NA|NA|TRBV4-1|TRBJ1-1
CASTMGLLPNTEAFF
TGCGCCAGCACTATGGGGCTCTTGCCGAACACTGAAGCTTTCTTT
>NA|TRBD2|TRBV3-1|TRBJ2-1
CASSQEVAGPWGPHEQFF
TGTGCCAGCAGCCAAGAAGTAGCGGGGCCCTGGGGTCCCCATGAGCAGTTCTTC
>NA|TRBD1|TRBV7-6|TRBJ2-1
CASSLGTGFNEQFF
TGTGCCAGCAGCTTAGGGACAGGGTTCAATGAGCAGTTCTTC
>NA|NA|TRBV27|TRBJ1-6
CASSFHGVGSPLHF
TGTGCCAGCAGTTTCCACGGTGTAGGTTCACCCCTCCACTTT
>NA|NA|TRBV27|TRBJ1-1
CASSLIGDETEAFF
TGTGCCAGCAGTTTAATAGGGGACGAAACTGAAGCTTTCTTT
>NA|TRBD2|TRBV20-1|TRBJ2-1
CSARLAGEEYNEQFF
TGCAGTGCTAGACTAGCGGGAGAAGAGTACAATGAGCAGTTCTTC
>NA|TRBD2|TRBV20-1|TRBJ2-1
CSARDRGGSANEQFF
TGCAGTGCTAGAGATCGGGGAGGGTCCGCCAATGAGCAGTTCTTC
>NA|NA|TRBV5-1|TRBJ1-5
CASSLDHRQPQHF
TGCGCCAGCAGCTTGGACCACCGACAGCCCCAGCATTTT
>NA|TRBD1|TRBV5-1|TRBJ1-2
CASRTTGAPNYGYTF
TGCGCCAGCAGGACAACAGGGGCTCCTAACTATGGCTACACCTTC
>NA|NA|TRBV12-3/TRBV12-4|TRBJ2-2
CASSYVGGNTGELFF
TGTGCCAGCAGTTATGTGGGGGGGAACACCGGGGAGCTGTTTTTT
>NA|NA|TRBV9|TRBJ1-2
CASSVSRTVDLYGYTF
TGTGCCAGCAGCGTCTCCCGGACAGTGGATCTCTATGGCTACACCTTC
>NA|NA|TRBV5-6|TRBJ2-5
CASRGRPGWTQYF
TGTGCCAGCAGAGGGAGACCCGGGTGGACCCAGTACTTC
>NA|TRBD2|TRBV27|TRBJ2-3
CASSPSSGSPQADTQYF
TGTGCCAGCAGTCCATCTAGCGGGAGCCCACAAGCAGATACGCAGTATTTT
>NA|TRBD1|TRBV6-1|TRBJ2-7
CASSTADPGQAYEQYF
TGTGCCAGCAGCACGGCTGATCCGGGACAGGCCTACGAGCAGTACTTC
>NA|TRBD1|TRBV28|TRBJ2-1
CASSLNVMMWRDREDEQFF
TGTGCCAGCAGTTTGAATGTGATGATGTGGAGGGACAGGGAGGATGAGCAGTTCTTC
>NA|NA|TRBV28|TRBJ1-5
CASVGDNNQPQHF
TGTGCCAGCGTTGGGGACAACAATCAGCCCCAGCATTTT
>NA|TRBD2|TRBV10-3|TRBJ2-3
CAISERSSGRAQTQYF
TGTGCCATCAGTGAGAGGAGTAGCGGGAGGGCCCAAACGCAGTATTTT
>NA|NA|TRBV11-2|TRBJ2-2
CALRVAAGELLF
TGTGCCCTTCGGGTGGCGGCCGGGGAGCTGCTTTTT